This T cell receptor beta chain was sequenced for a study (TCRdb year 2016). This clonotype occurred a few times. Its recognized antigen is unknown. Base qualities are not at hand, and no much larger clone is one base apart. Deletion took 5 bases off V and 4 bases off J, with a span of 17 bases between the germline ends. The germline V gene (reference sequence) sets CDR1 to DFQATT and CDR2 to SNEGSKA. Including cysteine and phenylalanine, the CDR3 has 14 amino acids. Only the CDR3 part of the read is kept: 42 bases, read in frame from the first base. Receptors were amplified or captured by RT-PCR. The instrument was an Illumina MiSeq. The public reads were run again by TCRdb, first through fastp at Q25 and then through MiXCR, and only productive beta chains were kept. Rows with one shared CDR3 protein collapse into an entry with the most common genes and DNA. The sample contains about 680,000 distinct CDR3 sequences, approximately 14% of them found a single time. The ten largest make up 3.6% of the sample.

The V and J genes are TRBV20-1 and TRBJ1-1; TRBD1 could be the D gene, as 6 bases match. Sample: memory CD4+ T cells from blood. The sequence was collected from a female donor in good health, serving as a healthy control. The DNA sequence is TGCAGTGCTCAGATGGGTAGAGGGGGCACTGAAGCTTTCTTT. Its coded protein is CSAQMGRGGTEAFF.